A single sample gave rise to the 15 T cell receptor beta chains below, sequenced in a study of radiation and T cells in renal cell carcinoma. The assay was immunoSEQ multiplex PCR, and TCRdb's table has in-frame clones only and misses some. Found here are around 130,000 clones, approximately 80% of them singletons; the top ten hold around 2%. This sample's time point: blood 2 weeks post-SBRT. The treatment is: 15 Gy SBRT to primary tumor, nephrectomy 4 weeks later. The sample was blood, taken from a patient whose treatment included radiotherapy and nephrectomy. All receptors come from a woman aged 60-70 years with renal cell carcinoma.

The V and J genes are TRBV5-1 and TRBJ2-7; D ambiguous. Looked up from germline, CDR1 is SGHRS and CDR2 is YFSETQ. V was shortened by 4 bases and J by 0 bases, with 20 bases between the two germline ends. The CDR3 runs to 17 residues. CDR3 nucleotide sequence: TGCGCCAGCAGCGAATCTCTCCCCAACTCAGGCTCCTACGAGCAGTACTTC. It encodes CASSESLPNSGSYEQYF.

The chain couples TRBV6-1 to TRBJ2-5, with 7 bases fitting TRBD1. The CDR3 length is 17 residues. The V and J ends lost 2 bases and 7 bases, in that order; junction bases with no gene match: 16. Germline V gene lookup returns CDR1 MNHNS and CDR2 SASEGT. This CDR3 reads CASSELVKGARVGTQYF. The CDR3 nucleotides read TGTGCCAGCAGTGAACTGGTAAAGGGGGCGCGAGTAGGGACCCAGTACTTC.

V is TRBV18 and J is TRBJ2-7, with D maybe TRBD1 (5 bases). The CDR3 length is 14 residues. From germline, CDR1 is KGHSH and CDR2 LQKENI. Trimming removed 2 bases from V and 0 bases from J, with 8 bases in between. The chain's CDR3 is CASSPTGSSYEQYF. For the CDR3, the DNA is TGTGCCAGCTCACCAACAGGTAGCTCCTACGAGCAGTACTTC.

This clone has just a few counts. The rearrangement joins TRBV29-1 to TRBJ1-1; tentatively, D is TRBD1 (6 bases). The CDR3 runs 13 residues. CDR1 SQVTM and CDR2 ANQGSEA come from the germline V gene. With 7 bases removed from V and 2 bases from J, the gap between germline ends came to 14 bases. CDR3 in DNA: TGCAGCGGCGCAGGGGAAATCAACACTGAAGCTTTCTTT. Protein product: CSGAGEINTEAFF.

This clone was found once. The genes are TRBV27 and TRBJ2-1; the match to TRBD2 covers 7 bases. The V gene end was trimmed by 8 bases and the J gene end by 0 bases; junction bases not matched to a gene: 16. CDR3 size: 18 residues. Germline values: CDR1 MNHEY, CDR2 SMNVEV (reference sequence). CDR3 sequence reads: CASARRLAVFSSYNEQFF. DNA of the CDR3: TGTGCCAGCGCCCGTCGGCTAGCGGTATTCAGCTCCTACAATGAGCAGTTCTTC.

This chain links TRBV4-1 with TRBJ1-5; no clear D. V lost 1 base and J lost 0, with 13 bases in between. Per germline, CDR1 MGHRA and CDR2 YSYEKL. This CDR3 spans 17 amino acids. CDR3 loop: CASSQVASTYSNQPQHF. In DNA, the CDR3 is TGCGCCAGCAGCCAAGTGGCCTCGACCTATAGCAATCAGCCCCAGCATTTT.

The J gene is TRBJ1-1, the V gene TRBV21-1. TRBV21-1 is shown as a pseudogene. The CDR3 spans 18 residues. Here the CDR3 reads CASSKVRGDWVSNTEAFF. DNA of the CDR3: TGTGCCAGCAGCAAAGTACGGGGAGATTGGGTTAGCAACACTGAAGCTTTCTTT.

The CDR3 DNA sequence: TGTGCCAGCAGCAAACCCGACGGGAAACAGGGGAAAAACATTCAGTACTTC. Translating gives CASSKPDGKQGKNIQYF. This chain joins TRBV21-1 and TRBJ2-4; the table assigns TRBD1, which was not confirmed against the DNA. TRBV21-1 is flagged as a pseudogene. CDR3 length equals 17 residues.

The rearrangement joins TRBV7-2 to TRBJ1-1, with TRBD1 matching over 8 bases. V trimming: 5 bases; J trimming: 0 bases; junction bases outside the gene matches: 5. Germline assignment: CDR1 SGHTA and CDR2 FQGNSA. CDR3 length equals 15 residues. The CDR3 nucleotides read TGTGCCAGCAGCATACAGGGGGGTATGAACACTGAAGCTTTCTTT. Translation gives CASSIQGGMNTEAFF.

CDR3 amino acids: CASSLDLDTSYNEQFF. The CDR3, as DNA: TGTGCCAGCAGCTTGGATCTAGATACCTCCTACAATGAGCAGTTCTTC. The chain carries TRBV5-6 and TRBJ2-1; D gene uncertain. This CDR3 is 16 amino acids long. Germline V gives CDR1 SGHDT, CDR2 YYEEEE. V lost 0 bases and J 0 bases, leaving 10 bases between the germline ends. The variable domain in full, with the rest retrieved from reference TRBV5-6 and TRBJ2-1, is DAGVTQSPTHLIKTRGQQVTLRCSPKSGHDTVSWYQQALGQGPQFIFQYYEEEERQRGNFPDRFSGHQFPNYSSELNVNALLLGDSALYLCASSLDLDTSYNEQFFGPGTRLTVL.

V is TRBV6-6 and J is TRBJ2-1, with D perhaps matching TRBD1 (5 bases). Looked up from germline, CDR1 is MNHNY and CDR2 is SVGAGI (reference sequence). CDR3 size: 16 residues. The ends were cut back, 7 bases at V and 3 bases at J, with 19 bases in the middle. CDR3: CASNRPRELYYNEQFF. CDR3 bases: TGTGCCAGCAATCGACCCAGGGAACTCTACTACAATGAGCAGTTCTTC.

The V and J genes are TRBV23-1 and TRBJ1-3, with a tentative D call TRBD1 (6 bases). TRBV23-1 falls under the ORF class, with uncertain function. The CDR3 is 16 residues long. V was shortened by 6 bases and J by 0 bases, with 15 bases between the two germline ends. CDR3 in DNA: TGCGCCAGCAGGCAGACAGGACGTGACTCTGGAAACACCATATATTTT. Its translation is CASRQTGRDSGNTIYF.

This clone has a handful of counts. CDR3 residues: CASSHHRDQETQYF. As DNA, the CDR3 is TGCGCCAGCAGCCACCACAGGGACCAAGAGACCCAGTACTTC. The J gene is TRBJ2-5, the V gene TRBV5-1, with D possibly matching TRBD1 (6 bases). Germline CDR1 reads SGHRS; CDR2 reads YFSETQ. This CDR3 is built from 14 residues. V gave up 4 bases and J gave up 0 bases, with 10 bases separating them.

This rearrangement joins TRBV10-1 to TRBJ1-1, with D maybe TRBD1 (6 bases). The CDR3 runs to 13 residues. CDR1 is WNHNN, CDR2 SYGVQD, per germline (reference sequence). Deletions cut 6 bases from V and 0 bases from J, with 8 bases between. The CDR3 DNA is TGCGCCAGCAGACAGGGATTGAACACTGAAGCTTTCTTT. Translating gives CASRQGLNTEAFF.

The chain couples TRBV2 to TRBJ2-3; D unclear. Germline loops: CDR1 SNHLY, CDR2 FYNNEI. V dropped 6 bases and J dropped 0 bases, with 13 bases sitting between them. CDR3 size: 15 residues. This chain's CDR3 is CASRLDGTSTDTQYF. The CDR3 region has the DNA TGTGCCAGCAGGCTGGACGGAACTAGCACAGATACGCAGTATTTT.